The 7 T cell receptor beta chains below come from one sample, sequenced in a study of T cell repertoires in cytomegalovirus infection. MiXCR was run by TCRdb on the reads, yielding one entry per CDR3 protein. Seen here are about 320,000 distinct CDR3 sequences, over 7.5% observed once, and the top ten hold 3.5% to 4.5%. The sample was PBMCs. Receptor source: a human donor in good health (CMV status not recorded). Some clones in this sample may be carry-over from other donors' samples.

This clonotype turned up a few times. The V and J genes are TRBV10-3 and TRBJ2-7; TRBD1 agrees at 10 bases. Germline CDR1 is ENHRY and CDR2 is SYGVKD. The CDR3 is 15 amino acids. V lost 6 bases, J lost 4 bases, and 9 bases stayed unmatched. CDR3 nucleotide sequence: TGTGCCATCAGGGGAGGACCGGGACAGGGGTACGAGCAGTACTTC. Translated, it gives CAIRGGPGQGYEQYF.

This clonotype has ten or more counts. V is TRBV11-2 and J is TRBJ1-1; no definite D call. Germline V gene data show CDR1 as SGHAT and CDR2 as FQNNGV. V lost 5 bases to trimming and J lost 4 bases, with 17 bases between them. This CDR3 comprises 15 residues. The CDR3 spells CASSDVGWAGTEAFF. The CDR3 DNA reads TGTGCCAGCAGCGACGTAGGCTGGGCAGGCACTGAAGCTTTCTTT.

The rearrangement uses TRBV6-5 and TRBJ2-1, with D unclear. Deletions cut 4 bases from V and 1 base from J, with 20 bases between. Germline V gives CDR1 MNHEY, CDR2 SVGAGI. This CDR3 region has 18 residues. The CDR3 sequence: CASSSVKGFGRSYNEQFF. CDR3 in DNA: TGTGCCAGCAGTTCCGTAAAAGGTTTCGGCCGTTCCTACAATGAGCAGTTCTTC.

This chain uses TRBV28 with TRBJ2-4; 8 positions match TRBD2. Germline CDR1 is MDHEN and CDR2 is SYDVKM. After removal of 10 bases from V and 4 bases from J, the junction contained 9 bases not matched to a gene. The CDR3 consists of 14 residues. The CDR3 spells CATLGSGKKNIQYF. CDR3 bases: TGTGCCACTCTGGGTAGCGGGAAGAAAAACATTCAGTACTTC.

This clonotype showed up just a few times. V and J are TRBV11-2 and TRBJ2-1, with 9 positions matching TRBD2. With 0 bases clipped from V and 7 bases from J, the junction kept 7 bases outside the gene matches. Germline loops: CDR1 SGHAT, CDR2 FQNNGV. This CDR3 comprises 16 residues. As DNA, the CDR3 is TGTGCCAGCAGCTTAGAGGTTAGCGGGAGTAGGAATGAGCAGTTCTTC. Its protein product is CASSLEVSGSRNEQFF.

This clonotype was seen a few times. This sequence joins TRBV19 and TRBJ2-6; D possibly matches TRBD1 or TRBD2 (5 bases each). V was shortened by 8 bases and J by 1 base, with 18 bases between the two germline ends. CDR1 LNHDA and CDR2 SQIVND come from the germline V gene (reference sequence). CDR3 length equals 17 residues. The CDR3 DNA follows: TGTGCCAGTGAGGCAGGGAAGAGGGGATCTGGGGCCAACGTCCTGACTTTC. The encoded protein is CASEAGKRGSGANVLTF.

This clonotype was counted at least ten times. The V call is TRBV19, the J call TRBJ2-3; D possibly uses TRBD1 or TRBD2 (5 bases each). Germline V gene sequence: CDR1 LNHDA, CDR2 SQIVND (reference sequence). Trimming stripped 9 bases from V and 0 bases from J, with 13 bases between. This CDR3 is 14 amino acids long. In nucleotides, the CDR3 is TGTGCCAGCAAGACCGGGACCAGCACAGATACGCAGTATTTT. It is translated as CASKTGTSTDTQYF. Looking up the rest from reference TRBV19 and TRBJ2-3 gives the full variable domain: DGGITQSPKYLFRKEGQNVTLSCEQNLNHDAMYWYRQDPGQGLRLIYYSQIVNDFQKGDIAEGYSVSREKKESFPLTVTSAQKNPTAFYLCASKTGTSTDTQYFGPGTRLTVL.